What follows are 9 T cell receptor beta chains derived from one specimen sequenced in a study of T cell repertoires in cytomegalovirus infection. These receptors lack a known antigen. Via MiXCR, TCRdb re-called the reads, giving one row per CDR3 protein. The data contain hundreds of thousands of distinct CDR3 sequences, roughly a third of them singletons. The source was cultured PBMCs, collected from culture after CMV antigen stimulation. These receptors originate from a human donor in good health (CMV status not recorded). Some clones in this sample may be carry-over from other donors' samples.

The V and J genes are TRBV28 and TRBJ2-1; 10 positions agree with TRBD2. The CDR3 spans 14 residues. Germline V gene lookup returns CDR1 MDHEN and CDR2 SYDVKM. Trimming took 6 bases from V and 8 from J; bases not matched to a gene: 7. CDR3 coding DNA: TGTGCCAGCAGCTCTAGCGGGAGTACTGATGAGCAGTTCTTC. This translates into CASSSSGSTDEQFF.

The chain couples TRBV4-3 to TRBJ2-7, with TRBD1 matching 9 bases. The V gene's germline CDR1 is LGHNA and CDR2 YSLEER. The CDR3 covers 15 residues. V dropped 0 bases and J dropped 9; count of bases not matched to a gene: 9. CDR3 DNA sequence: TGCGCCAGCAGCCAAGAGGACAGGGGTAATAGGGTGCAGTACTTC. Translation: CASSQEDRGNRVQYF.

The gene calls are TRBV6-1 and TRBJ1-4; a possible D gene is TRBD1 (6 bases). V gave up 6 bases and J gave up 4 bases, with 18 bases separating them. The V gene's germline CDR1 is MNHNS and CDR2 SASEGT. The CDR3 totals 16 residues. The chain's CDR3 is CASSRDDRSFNEKLFF. The DNA for the CDR3 is TGTGCCAGCAGCCGCGATGACAGGTCATTTAATGAAAAACTGTTTTTT.

This clonotype occurred once. V and J are TRBV9 and TRBJ2-5; D uncertain. Germline V lookup: CDR1 SGDLS, CDR2 YYNGEE. The CDR3 sequence is 13 residues long. V was cut by 4 bases and J by 4 bases, with 11 bases left in between. The CDR3 reads CASSTRQGETQYF. CDR3 in DNA: TGTGCCAGCAGCACCCGTCAAGGAGAGACCCAGTACTTC.

The CDR3 DNA reads TGTGCCAGCAGTTTTACTAGCGGGAGCTACTCAGGCACGCAGTATTTT. This gives the protein CASSFTSGSYSGTQYF. The V gene is TRBV6-2 or TRBV6-3, the J gene TRBJ2-3, with TRBD2 matching 11 bases. Per the germline V gene, CDR1 is MNHEY and CDR2 is SVGEGT. The CDR3 has 16 amino acids. V was pared by 4 bases and J by 9 bases, with 12 bases of the junction left unmatched.

This chain joins TRBV10-3 and TRBJ2-1, with 11 nucleotides matching TRBD2. Trimming cost V 5 bases and J 7 bases; bases outside gene matches: 7. In germline, CDR1 is ENHRY, CDR2 SYGVKD. This CDR3 contains 15 residues. The CDR3 here is CAISIAGGVPNEQFF. The CDR3 coding sequence is TGTGCCATCAGTATAGCGGGGGGGGTTCCAAATGAGCAGTTCTTC.

Only one count was recorded for this clonotype. The chain uses TRBV6-8 and TRBJ1-2; 7 bases match TRBD1. The germline V gene has CDR1 MNHGY and CDR2 SAAAGT. CDR3 length equals 15 residues. The trim removed 2 bases at V and 5 bases at J, leaving 8 bases unmatched. This CDR3 reads CASSYPGQPVYGYTF. The CDR3 region has the DNA TGTGCCAGCAGTTACCCGGGACAGCCCGTATATGGCTACACCTTC.

This clonotype has only a few counts. The chain links TRBV15 to TRBJ2-3, with D perhaps assigned TRBD1 or TRBD2 (5 bases each). This CDR3 region has 13 residues. V shed 8 bases and J shed 2 bases, with 11 bases lying between them. CDR1 is LNHNV and CDR2 is YYDKDF in the germline V gene (reference sequence). Here the CDR3 reads CATGPGPTDTQYF. The CDR3 DNA follows: TGTGCCACCGGACCGGGGCCCACAGATACGCAGTATTTT.

This clonotype turned up a few times. This CDR3 reads CASSRTGTGSRANLYEQYF. The CDR3 DNA sequence: TGTGCCAGCAGCCGAACAGGGACAGGTTCCCGCGCCAACCTATACGAGCAGTACTTC. The chain uses TRBV6-6 and TRBJ2-7, with 8 bases identical to TRBD1. The length of the CDR3 is 19 residues. Looked up from germline, CDR1 is MNHNY and CDR2 is SVGAGI (reference sequence). J lost 4 bases, V lost 6 bases, and 23 bases had no gene match.